The next 14 T cell receptor beta chains were all read from a single sample in a study of OX40 agonist ivuxolimab in advanced cancers. Clones were sequenced by immunoSEQ multiplex PCR, and TCRdb holds only the in-frame ones, with some missing. The repertoire has tens of thousands of clones, about 84% of them found once; the top ten carry about 25%. The source material was CD4+ or CD8+ T cells sorted from blood, sampled in a trial of the OX40 agonist ivuxolimab. The receptors were gathered from an adult with an advanced solid tumor such as melanoma, head and neck, liver or kidney cancer.

This clone was recorded a few times. The chain joins TRBV28 to TRBJ1-1; D possibly corresponds to TRBD1 (5 bases). CDR3 length equals 14 residues. CDR1 is MDHEN, CDR2 SYDVKM, per germline. The V gene lost 3 bases and the J gene lost 3 bases, with 11 bases spanning the gap. CDR3 protein: CASSFGGVDTEAFF. The CDR3 DNA sequence: TGTGCCAGCAGTTTCGGGGGGGTGGACACTGAAGCTTTCTTT.

The V and J genes are TRBV7-9 and TRBJ2-2; possibly TRBD1 or TRBD2 for D (6 bases each). This CDR3 has 15 residues. Germline CDR1 and CDR2: SEHNR and FQNEAQ (reference sequence). With 1 base removed from V and 6 bases from J, the gap between germline ends came to 12 bases. CDR3 in amino acids: CASSLVGGYAGELFF. For the CDR3, the DNA is TGTGCCAGCAGCTTAGTCGGGGGCTACGCCGGGGAGCTGTTTTTT.

The count of this clone is one. J is TRBJ2-2 and V is TRBV5-8, with unresolved D. This CDR3 contains 11 residues. Germline CDR1 reads SGHTS; CDR2 reads YDEGEE. Trimming left V 5 bases short and J 7 bases short, with 6 bases between. The CDR3 reads CASSEFGELFF. In DNA, the CDR3 is TGTGCCAGCAGTGAGTTCGGGGAGCTGTTTTTT. The variable domain in full, completed from reference TRBV5-8 and TRBJ2-2, reads EAGVTQSPTHLIKTRGQQATLRCSPISGHTSVYWYQQALGLGLQFLLWYDEGEERNRGNFPPRFSGRQFPNYSSELNVNALELEDSALYLCASSEFGELFFGEGSRLTVL.

The sample holds a few counts of this clone. The J gene is TRBJ2-1, the V gene TRBV7-9, with 8 nucleotides matching TRBD2. The V segment lost 4 bases and the J segment 1 base; nucleotides outside the gene matches: 3. The CDR3 sequence is 15 residues long. The germline V gene has CDR1 SEHNR and CDR2 FQNEAQ (reference sequence). The CDR3 DNA sequence: TGTGCCAGCAGCTCAGCGGGAGCTTCCTACAATGAGCAGTTCTTC. Translated: CASSSAGASYNEQFF.

The V and J genes are TRBV11-2 and TRBJ2-7, with TRBD2 as a possible D gene (6 bases). CDR1 and CDR2 from the germline V gene are SGHAT and FQNNGV. V gave up 1 base and J gave up 3 bases, with 13 bases separating them. This CDR3 spans 15 amino acids. The CDR3 sequence: CASSLAAGIGYEQYF. The CDR3 DNA reads TGTGCCAGCAGCTTAGCCGCGGGAATCGGCTACGAGCAGTACTTC.

This clone was seen a single time. V is TRBV29-1 and J is TRBJ1-2; 7 bases are shared with TRBD1. Looked up from germline, CDR1 is SQVTM and CDR2 is ANQGSEA. V lost 6 bases and J lost 1; bases outside the gene matches: 14. This CDR3 comprises 16 residues. The CDR3 reads CSVTFQGELFNYGYTF. The CDR3 nucleotides are TGCAGCGTAACGTTTCAGGGGGAGCTTTTTAACTATGGCTACACCTTC.

This chain connects TRBV30 to TRBJ2-3; TRBD2 matches at 10 bases. The CDR3 runs 17 residues. The germline V gene has CDR1 GTSNPN and CDR2 SVGIG (reference sequence). The V gene end was trimmed by 0 bases and the J gene end by 3 bases; junction bases not matched to a gene: 9. In nucleotides, the CDR3 is TGTGCCTGGAGTGTAGGGCTAGCGGGAGAGTCGACAGATACGCAGTATTTT. This codes for CAWSVGLAGESTDTQYF.

The chain links TRBV11-2 to TRBJ2-7; TRBD2 matches 14 bases. The junction had 11 bases not matched to a gene; V was cut back by 1 base and J by 6 bases. The germline gives CDR1 SGHAT, CDR2 FQNNGV. The CDR3 has 18 residues. CDR3: CASSLVGTSGSVLSEQYF. CDR3 coding DNA: TGTGCCAGCAGCTTAGTCGGGACTAGCGGGAGTGTCCTCTCCGAGCAGTACTTC.

This sequence joins TRBV19 and TRBJ2-1; 8 nucleotides align to TRBD2. Germline assignment: CDR1 LNHDA and CDR2 SQIVND (reference sequence). This CDR3 comprises 15 residues. The V segment lost 6 bases and the J segment 2 bases; nucleotides outside the gene matches: 6. The CDR3 coding sequence is TGTGCCAGTAGGTTTAGCGGGATCCCCTACAATGAGCAGTTCTTC. It specifies CASRFSGIPYNEQFF.

J is TRBJ2-3 and V is TRBV15; 8 bases map to TRBD1. With V trimmed by 0 bases and J by 1 base, 0 bases remained unmatched. CDR1 and CDR2 from the germline V gene are LNHNV and YYDKDF (reference sequence). The length of the CDR3 is 15 residues. The CDR3 DNA reads as TGTGCCACCAGCAGAGACAGGGGGCGCACAGATACGCAGTATTTT. It codes for CATSRDRGRTDTQYF. Full variable domain (remainder filled in from reference TRBV15 and TRBJ2-3): DAMVIQNPRYQVTQFGKPVTLSCSQTLNHNVMYWYQQKSSQAPKLLFHYYDKDFNNEADTPDNFQSRRPNTSFCFLDIRSPGLGDTAMYLCATSRDRGRTDTQYFGPGTRLTVL.

V usage is TRBV6-5 and J usage is TRBJ2-1; no reliable D call. The germline V gene encodes CDR1 MNHEY and CDR2 SVGAGI. Trimming left V 6 bases short and J 8 bases short, with 17 bases between. CDR3 length: 14 residues. The CDR3 sequence: CASSTAGLRDEQFF. The CDR3, as DNA: TGTGCCAGCAGCACCGCCGGGCTACGGGATGAGCAGTTCTTC.

This clone was seen once. This chain links TRBV6-5 with TRBJ2-7; D uncertain. The CDR3 runs to 15 residues. The ends were cut back, 6 bases at V and 1 base at J, with 16 bases in the middle. CDR1 and CDR2 from the germline V gene are MNHEY and SVGAGI. CDR3 region: CASRPWTDASYEQYF. The CDR3 bases are TGTGCCAGCAGACCCTGGACCGATGCGTCCTACGAGCAGTACTTC.

The chain links TRBV9 to TRBJ2-1, with a possible D match to TRBD1 (6 bases). Germline CDR1 and CDR2: SGDLS and YYNGEE. Deletions cut 4 bases from V and 8 bases from J, with 13 bases between. The CDR3 has 13 residues. Here the CDR3 reads CASSPSAGDEQFF. As DNA, the CDR3 is TGTGCCAGCAGCCCCTCGGCAGGGGATGAGCAGTTCTTC.

The V and J genes are TRBV5-1 and TRBJ1-4; D gene unclear. Looked up from germline, CDR1 is SGHRS and CDR2 is YFSETQ. This CDR3 comprises 14 residues. Trimming took 4 bases from V and 8 from J, leaving 15 bases between them. The CDR3 reads CASSPGRTWEKLFF. The CDR3 DNA sequence: TGCGCCAGCAGCCCTGGACGGACGTGGGAAAAACTGTTTTTT.